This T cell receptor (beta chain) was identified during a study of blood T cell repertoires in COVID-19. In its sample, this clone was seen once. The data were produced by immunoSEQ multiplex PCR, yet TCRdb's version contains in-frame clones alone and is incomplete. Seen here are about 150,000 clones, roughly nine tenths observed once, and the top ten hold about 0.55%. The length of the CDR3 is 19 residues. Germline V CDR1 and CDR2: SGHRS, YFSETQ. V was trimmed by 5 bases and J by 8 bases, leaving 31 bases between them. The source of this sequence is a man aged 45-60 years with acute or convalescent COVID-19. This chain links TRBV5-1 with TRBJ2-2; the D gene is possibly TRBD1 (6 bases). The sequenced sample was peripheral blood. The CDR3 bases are TGCGCCAGCAGGCGATCGATTTTACGGGACACCAATACCCTTGGGGAGCTGTTTTTT. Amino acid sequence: CASRRSILRDTNTLGELFF.